The 28 T cell receptor beta chains below were found in one sample sequenced in a study of identical twins. Via MiXCR, TCRdb re-called the 5' RACE reads, giving one row per CDR3 protein. The table records about 690,000 distinct CDR3 sequences, around 6% of them present only once. Sequencing input: naive T cells sorted from blood. The receptors here all came from a man aged 18 to 35 in good health.

The chain employs TRBV20-1 and TRBJ2-1, with 10 positions matching TRBD2. J gave up 6 bases and V 4 bases, and 15 bases lay outside the gene matches. CDR3 length equals 17 residues. Per the germline V gene, CDR1 is DFQATT and CDR2 is SNEGSKA (reference sequence). CDR3 nucleotide sequence: TGCAGTGCTAAGTGGACTAGCGGTTCTCTTGCGCCCAATGAGCAGTTCTTC. Its protein is CSAKWTSGSLAPNEQFF.

This clonotype has a handful of counts. This rearrangement joins TRBV5-1 to TRBJ2-1; D gene uncertain. Trimming removed 4 bases from V and 5 bases from J, with 19 bases in between. This CDR3 has 16 amino acids. CDR1 and CDR2 from the germline V gene are SGHRS and YFSETQ. In nucleotides, the CDR3 is TGCGCCAGCAGCGTCGCCGCGTCAACCCAAGACAATGAGCAGTTCTTC. This sequence encodes CASSVAASTQDNEQFF.

The chain couples TRBV7-2 to TRBJ2-1; 8 nucleotides match TRBD1. The germline V gene encodes CDR1 SGHTA and CDR2 FQGNSA. J was trimmed by 9 bases and V by 5 bases; bases with no gene match: 6. The CDR3 totals 13 residues. The CDR3 reads CASSTYDRGEQFF. The DNA for the CDR3 is TGTGCCAGCAGCACTTATGACAGGGGTGAGCAGTTCTTC.

This clonotype has a handful of counts. The rearrangement links TRBV3-1 to TRBJ1-4; D call uncertain. V was cut by 0 bases and J by 5 bases, with 16 bases left in between. CDR3 length: 17 amino acids. The V gene's germline CDR1 is LGHDT and CDR2 YNNKEL (reference sequence). CDR3 in DNA: TGTGCCAGCAGCCAAGAAAGGCTCGGCGGACTGAATGAAAAACTGTTTTTT. Translating it yields CASSQERLGGLNEKLFF. Based on the CDR3 plus reference TRBV3-1 and TRBJ1-4, the full variable domain is DTAVSQTPKYLVTQMGNDKSIKCEQNLGHDTMYWYKQDSKKFLKIMFSYNNKELIINETVPNRFSPKSPDKAHLNLHINSLELGDSAVYFCASSQERLGGLNEKLFFGSGTQLSVL.

The chain carries TRBV27 and TRBJ2-5; D is possibly TRBD1 (7 bases). V lost 6 bases and J 4 bases, leaving 15 bases between the germline ends. The CDR3 covers 14 residues. Germline lookup yields CDR1 MNHEY and CDR2 SMNVEV (reference sequence). The chain's CDR3 is CASSRGVGGETQYF. DNA for the CDR3: TGTGCCAGCAGCAGGGGGGTAGGTGGAGAGACCCAGTACTTC.

This clonotype was detected ten times or more. The chain links TRBV6-1 to TRBJ2-1; possible D gene TRBD2, 6 bases. CDR1 and CDR2 (germline): MNHNS, SASEGT. The V end lost 7 bases, the J end lost 2 bases, and 9 bases lay between the germline ends. The CDR3 runs 13 residues. This CDR3 is CASIGLTYNEQFF. The CDR3 DNA follows: TGTGCCAGCATTGGACTAACCTACAATGAGCAGTTCTTC.

Concerning this clonotype itself: A much more abundant neighbour one base away suggests this may be a read error. The rearrangement joins TRBV3-1 to TRBJ1-4; 8 bases are shared with TRBD1. Germline V gene sequence: CDR1 LGHDT, CDR2 YNNKEL (reference sequence). CDR3 length: 16 residues. The CDR3 loop reads CAGSHPQTGENEKLFF. Here the CDR3 DNA reads TGTGCCGGCAGCCATCCTCAGACAGGGGAAAATGAAAAACTGTTTTTT.

This clonotype was seen only a few times. The gene calls are TRBV15 and TRBJ2-7; 8 bases are shared with TRBD2. Germline CDR1 is LNHNV and CDR2 is YYDKDF (reference sequence). V lost 0 bases to trimming and J lost 6 bases; unmatched junction nucleotides: 4. The CDR3 sequence is 14 residues long. The CDR3 reads CATSRDRTSPEQYF. DNA of the CDR3: TGTGCCACCAGCAGAGACAGGACTAGCCCCGAGCAGTACTTC.

This clonotype was found a few times. The chain joins TRBV2 to TRBJ1-2; D is undetermined. The germline V gene encodes CDR1 SNHLY and CDR2 FYNNEI. Trimming shortened V by 8 bases and J by 4 bases, and 14 bases separated the two germline ends. This CDR3 comprises 13 residues. As DNA, the CDR3 is TGTGCCAGCCACAGCGACTTGGGCTATGGCTACACCTTC. It specifies CASHSDLGYGYTF.

In its sample, this clonotype was seen a few times. The chain combines TRBV27 with TRBJ2-1; TRBD1 or TRBD2 may be the D gene (5 bases each). The germline V and J ends were trimmed by 8 bases and 0 bases, with 11 bases remaining between them. This CDR3 contains 14 residues. Germline V gene data show CDR1 as MNHEY and CDR2 as SMNVEV (reference sequence). CDR3 sequence (DNA): TGTGCCAGCCAGGGCGGACTCTCCTACAATGAGCAGTTCTTC. This gives the protein CASQGGLSYNEQFF.

The genes are TRBV18 and TRBJ2-1; TRBD1 matches at 11 bases. The CDR3 is 18 amino acids. Germline CDR1 KGHSH, CDR2 LQKENI. V lost 5 bases and J lost 3; bases outside the gene matches: 12. This chain's CDR3 is CASSAGTGGPPLYNEQFF. The CDR3 DNA follows: TGTGCCAGCTCAGCCGGGACAGGGGGTCCTCCCCTCTACAATGAGCAGTTCTTC.

This clonotype was detected a few times. This chain links TRBV5-5 with TRBJ2-1; 8 bases map to TRBD1. V dropped 0 bases and J dropped 5; count of bases not matched to a gene: 10. Germline loops: CDR1 SGHKS, CDR2 YYEKEE (reference sequence). CDR3 length equals 17 residues. The CDR3 bases are TGTGCCAGCAGCTTGGGTACAGGGGGTTTATCCGACAATGAGCAGTTCTTC. Residues: CASSLGTGGLSDNEQFF.

DNA of the CDR3: TGCGCCAGCAGCCAACAGGGACGCGGAGAGACCCAGTACTTC. Amino acid sequence: CASSQQGRGETQYF. The chain couples TRBV5-1 to TRBJ2-5; the D gene is possibly TRBD1 (6 bases). This CDR3 has 14 residues. Germline lookup yields CDR1 SGHRS and CDR2 YFSETQ. Between the trimmed V and J ends, which lost 4 bases and 4 bases, there was a span of 14 bases.

This clonotype was recorded many times. The chain uses TRBV5-1 and TRBJ2-1; TRBD2 aligns across 7 bases. CDR1 is SGHRS, CDR2 YFSETQ, per germline. Germline trimming cut 7 bases from V and 1 base from J; bases unmatched to any gene: 5. The CDR3 runs 14 residues. The CDR3 reads CASGRASSYNEQFF. In nucleotides, the CDR3 is TGCGCCAGCGGGAGGGCCTCATCCTACAATGAGCAGTTCTTC.

There are many counts of this clonotype. The CDR3 spells CASSHEWMILTHPRGYGYTF. In nucleotides, the CDR3 is TGTGCCAGCAGCCACGAATGGATGATACTGACACACCCTAGGGGTTATGGCTACACCTTC. The chain carries TRBV11-2 and TRBJ1-2, with TRBD1 as a possible D gene (5 bases). Trimming took 5 bases from V and 5 from J, leaving 33 bases between them. This CDR3 comprises 20 residues. Germline V gene data show CDR1 as SGHAT and CDR2 as FQNNGV.

This clonotype was seen a few times. The chain employs TRBV4-1 and TRBJ2-7; 11 positions match TRBD2. V trimming: 2 bases; J trimming: 3 bases; junction bases outside the gene matches: 3. Looked up from germline, CDR1 is MGHRA and CDR2 is YSYEKL. This CDR3 is built from 15 residues. The CDR3 is CASSQTSGSRYEQYF. Here the CDR3 DNA reads TGCGCCAGCAGCCAAACTAGCGGGAGCCGCTACGAGCAGTACTTC.

This clonotype was seen a few times. This chain connects TRBV15 to TRBJ2-3; 7 bases line up with TRBD1. The CDR3 contains 16 residues. Per the germline V gene, CDR1 is LNHNV and CDR2 is YYDKDF (reference sequence). Trimming at V came to 2 bases and at J to 1 base, leaving 6 bases not matched to a gene. The CDR3 reads CATSRRNRGRTDTQYF. CDR3 DNA sequence: TGTGCCACCAGCAGACGAAACAGGGGACGCACAGATACGCAGTATTTT.

The table lists this clonotype with many counts. The chain recombines TRBV29-1 with TRBJ2-2; D gene ambiguous. V was shortened by 5 bases and J by 0 bases, with 7 bases between the two germline ends. This CDR3 contains 13 residues. Germline CDR1 and CDR2: SQVTM and ANQGSEA. DNA of the CDR3: TGCAGCGTTCCAGCCGCGAACACCGGGGAGCTGTTTTTT. Its translation: CSVPAANTGELFF.

This clonotype was counted between two and nine times. The chain combines TRBV5-1 with TRBJ2-7; no clear D. Trimming left V 0 bases short and J 5 bases short, with 12 bases between. Germline CDR1 is SGHRS and CDR2 is YFSETQ. The length of the CDR3 is 14 residues. CDR3 amino acids: CASSLGEGFDEQYF. The CDR3 region has the DNA TGCGCCAGCAGCTTGGGAGAAGGGTTCGACGAGCAGTACTTC. Complete variable domain (other parts from reference TRBV5-1 and TRBJ2-7): KAGVTQTPRYLIKTRGQQVTLSCSPISGHRSVSWYQQTPGQGLQFLFEYFSETQRNKGNFPGRFSGRQFSNSRSEMNVSTLELGDSALYLCASSLGEGFDEQYFGPGTRLTVT.

This clonotype has just a few counts. V gene TRBV12-3 or TRBV12-4 combines with J gene TRBJ2-7, with D perhaps matching TRBD2 (5 bases). The CDR3 spans 14 residues. V lost 6 bases and J lost 8, with 20 bases in between. CDR3 DNA: TGTGCCAGCAGCCCCGCGGGCCGGTTGTTCCAGCAGTACGTC. Amino acid sequence: CASSPAGRLFQQYV.

This clonotype was picked up a small number of times. The rearrangement joins TRBV29-1 to TRBJ2-1, with D unclear. In germline, CDR1 is SQVTM, CDR2 ANQGSEA. Trimming cost V 2 bases and J 12 bases, with 20 bases left between them. This CDR3 is 14 amino acids long. CDR3 nucleotides: TGCAGCGTTGAACTTGTCTTGGGTATGGTATCGCAGTTCTTC. Protein product: CSVELVLGMVSQFF.

The chain carries TRBV29-1 and TRBJ2-1, with TRBD2 identical over 9 bases. V dropped 5 bases and J dropped 8; count of bases not matched to a gene: 10. Per the germline V gene, CDR1 is SQVTM and CDR2 is ANQGSEA. CDR3 length: 14 residues. The CDR3 DNA sequence: TGCAGCGTTATGACTAGCGGTTTAACCTATGAGCAGTTCTTC. Its protein product is CSVMTSGLTYEQFF.

This clonotype came up many times. The CDR3, as DNA: TGTGCCAGCAGTCCGCGACAGGCCGCTGGCTATGGCTACACCTTC. As protein: CASSPRQAAGYGYTF. J is TRBJ1-2 and V is TRBV28; tentatively, D is TRBD1 (6 bases). The length of the CDR3 is 15 residues. V was trimmed by 5 bases and J by 4 bases, leaving 17 bases between them. Germline CDR1 reads MDHEN; CDR2 reads SYDVKM.

V is TRBV28 and J is TRBJ2-7; D possibly corresponds to TRBD2 (6 bases). CDR3 length equals 13 residues. Germline V lookup: CDR1 MDHEN, CDR2 SYDVKM. Trimming pared 8 bases from V and 2 bases from J, leaving 13 bases between. CDR3 sequence reads: CASAWRGAYEQYF. The CDR3 bases are TGTGCCAGCGCCTGGAGGGGTGCCTACGAGCAGTACTTC.

There are a few counts of this clonotype. The gene calls are TRBV7-9 and TRBJ1-4; D not resolved. The V gene lost 1 base and the J gene lost 0 bases, with 6 bases spanning the gap. CDR1 is SEHNR, CDR2 FQNEAQ, per germline (reference sequence). This CDR3 is 15 amino acids long. The CDR3 DNA sequence: TGTGCCAGCAGCTTAGGTTGGCCAACTAATGAAAAACTGTTTTTT. This gives the protein CASSLGWPTNEKLFF.

This clonotype was picked up many times. The chain is built from TRBV27 and TRBJ2-2, with 11 bases aligning to TRBD2. V gave up 6 bases and J gave up 4 bases; unmatched junction bases: 4. CDR1 and CDR2 from the germline V gene are MNHEY and SMNVEV (reference sequence). The CDR3 covers 15 residues. The CDR3 here is CASSPGLAVTGELFF. For the CDR3, the DNA is TGTGCCAGCAGCCCGGGACTAGCGGTCACCGGGGAGCTGTTTTTT.

This clonotype was seen a few times. V usage is TRBV29-1 and J usage is TRBJ1-3, with D possibly matching TRBD1 (5 bases). V was shortened by 4 bases and J by 4 bases, with 11 bases between the two germline ends. The CDR3 loop spans 13 amino acids. Per the germline V gene, CDR1 is SQVTM and CDR2 is ANQGSEA. CDR3 region: CSVAWGVGNTIYF. The CDR3 nucleotides read TGCAGCGTTGCCTGGGGCGTCGGAAACACCATATATTTT.

This clonotype has ten or more counts. J is TRBJ2-7 and V is TRBV11-1, with 9 nucleotides matching TRBD1. The CDR3 length is 15 residues. The germline V gene encodes CDR1 SGHAT and CDR2 FQDESV (reference sequence). With 4 bases clipped from V and 5 bases from J, the junction kept 9 bases outside the gene matches. CDR3 loop: CASSYSGTGINEQYF. The CDR3 DNA reads as TGTGCCAGCAGCTACTCCGGGACAGGGATCAACGAGCAGTACTTC.